Below are 6 T cell receptor beta chains sequenced from a single sample in a study of a mutant IDH1 vaccine in newly diagnosed glioma. As to time point: baseline, week 1 (first vaccination visit). Documented treatment: pre-vaccination baseline after standard-of-care therapy. Data came from immunoSEQ multiplex PCR; TCRdb stores just in-frame clones and leaves some out. The data show 85,000 to 100,000 clones, with about 80% seen just once and 7.5% held by the top ten. The sequences come from PBMCs, collected from a glioma patient treated with radiotherapy, temozolomide or both. The origin of the receptors is a man aged 35 to 55 with glioma.

The gene calls are TRBV4-3 and TRBJ1-1; D remains ambiguous. V lost 1 base and J lost 3, with 9 bases in between. The CDR3 totals 14 residues. The germline gives CDR1 LGHNA, CDR2 YSLEER. The CDR3 DNA follows: TGCGCCAGCAGCCAAGCTGGGTTTTACACTGAAGCTTTCTTT. Translated, it gives CASSQAGFYTEAFF.

The genes are TRBV30 and TRBJ2-3; D possibly corresponds to TRBD1 (6 bases). This CDR3 has 13 residues. V was trimmed by 5 bases and J by 3 bases, leaving 12 bases between them. Germline V gives CDR1 GTSNPN, CDR2 SVGIG (reference sequence). DNA of the CDR3: TGTGCCTGGGTAACAGGGAGAACAGATACGCAGTATTTT. Translated, it gives CAWVTGRTDTQYF. The full variable domain, in which reference TRBV30 and TRBJ2-3 provide the parts outside the CDR3, is SQTIHQWPATLVQPVGSPLSLECTVEGTSNPNLYWYRQAAGRGLQLLFYSVGIGQISSEVPQNLSASRPQDRQFILSSKKLLLSDSGFYLCAWVTGRTDTQYFGPGTRLTVL.

The V gene is TRBV7-6, the J gene TRBJ1-3; D is unclear. The CDR3 is made up of 14 amino acids. Germline V gene data show CDR1 as SGHVS and CDR2 as FNYEAQ. Trimming shortened V by 5 bases and J by 4 bases, and 12 bases separated the two germline ends. The CDR3 sequence: CASSPLLSGNTIYF. As DNA, the CDR3 is TGTGCCAGCAGCCCACTATTATCGGGAAACACCATATATTTT.

The chain recombines TRBV7-9 with TRBJ1-4, with D unclear. The CDR3 spans 14 residues. Germline V lookup: CDR1 SEHNR, CDR2 FQNEAQ (reference sequence). V was trimmed by 2 bases and J by 5 bases, leaving 9 bases between them. The CDR3 DNA is TGTGCCAGCAGCTTAAGGGCTGACAATGAAAAACTGTTTTTT. Protein sequence: CASSLRADNEKLFF.

J is TRBJ2-1 and V is TRBV5-8; 10 bases agree with TRBD2. Germline V gene data show CDR1 as SGHTS and CDR2 as YDEGEE. This CDR3 comprises 16 residues. V shed 3 bases and J 8 bases; nucleotides not matched to a gene: 11. CDR3 sequence reads: CASSSPSGGPWDEQFF. In DNA form, the CDR3 reads TGTGCCAGCAGCTCCCCTAGCGGGGGTCCGTGGGATGAGCAGTTCTTC.

The chain carries TRBV19 and TRBJ1-2, with a weak D call TRBD1 (6 bases). The CDR3 runs to 14 residues. The V gene lost 5 bases and the J gene lost 4 bases, with 14 bases spanning the gap. CDR1 is LNHDA, CDR2 SQIVND, per germline (reference sequence). CDR3 residues: CASSSTGKVYGYTF. As DNA, the CDR3 is TGTGCCAGTAGTTCAACAGGGAAGGTCTATGGCTACACCTTC.